Each of the 12 T cell receptor beta chains below was sequenced from the same sample in a study of metastatic and nonmetastatic thyroid tumors. TCRdb re-clonotyped the PCR reads through MiXCR. The table has some 30,000 clones, roughly 30% seen once. Ahead of thyroid surgery, no patient had received treatment of any kind. The sample comprised blood. The receptors here all came from a female donor with papillary thyroid cancer or a benign thyroid nodule (not recorded which). Some clones in this sample may be carry-over from other donors' samples.

This clone was observed a few times. This rearrangement joins TRBV30 to TRBJ1-6; the D is unclear. Germline V gene sequence: CDR1 GTSNPN, CDR2 SVGIG (reference sequence). The CDR3 is made up of 13 amino acids. V was pared by 4 bases and J by 10 bases, with 14 bases between. DNA for the CDR3: TGTGCCTGGAAGGGCAGTTGGAGGTCACCCCTCCACTTT. This gives the protein CAWKGSWRSPLHF.

The CDR3 DNA follows: TGCAGTGCTAGAGAGGTGCGCTCTGGAAACACCATATATTTT. The encoded protein is CSAREVRSGNTIYF. The chain carries TRBV20-1 and TRBJ1-3; D remains unclear. The CDR3 consists of 14 residues. Per germline, CDR1 DFQATT and CDR2 SNEGSKA (reference sequence). Trimming shortened V by 0 bases and J by 0 bases, and 6 bases separated the two germline ends.

A few counts support this clone. The rearrangement uses TRBV10-3 and TRBJ1-2, with a possible D match to TRBD1 (5 bases). CDR3 size: 14 residues. V was trimmed by 2 bases and J by 4 bases, leaving 11 bases between them. CDR1 and CDR2 (germline): ENHRY, SYGVKD. CDR3 sequence reads: CAISEPGGSYGYTF. The CDR3, as DNA: TGTGCCATCAGTGAGCCGGGGGGTAGCTATGGCTACACCTTC.

By sample share, this clone is medium-sized (0.01 to 0.1%). The V and J genes are TRBV28 and TRBJ2-1; D might be TRBD1 or TRBD2, each matching 5 bases. V shed 6 bases and J shed 13 bases, with 13 bases lying between them. The CDR3 loop spans 11 amino acids. Germline lookup yields CDR1 MDHEN and CDR2 SYDVKM. The CDR3 DNA reads TGTGCCAGCAGCCTGGGACCGTCTCAGTTCTTC. As protein: CASSLGPSQFF.

Comment on this clone: The junction shows a germline mismatch at one end, possibly a read error. The rearrangement links TRBV11-2 to TRBJ2-3, with 7 bases fitting TRBD2. CDR1 is SGHAT, CDR2 FQNNGV, per germline. The length of the CDR3 is 16 residues. DNA for the CDR3: TGTGCCAGCAGCTTAGCTAGCGGATCTAGCACAGATACACAGTATTTT. Protein: CASSLASGSSTDTQYF. Variable domain in full (rest from reference TRBV11-2 and TRBJ2-3): EAGVAQSPRYKIIEKRQSVAFWCNPISGHATLYWYQQILGQGPKLLIQFQNNGVVDDSQLPKDRFSAERLKGVDSTLKIQPAKLEDSAVYLCASSLASGSSTDTQYFGPGTRLTVL.

The chain uses TRBV6-6 and TRBJ2-1; D perhaps matches TRBD2 (6 bases). This CDR3 comprises 17 residues. CDR1 is MNHNY, CDR2 SVGAGI, per germline (reference sequence). V was clipped by 6 bases and J by 0 bases, with 18 bases between them. This CDR3 is CASRPSIAESSYNEQFF. CDR3 DNA sequence: TGTGCCAGCAGACCCTCAATAGCGGAAAGCTCCTACAATGAGCAGTTCTTC.

In this sample, this clone is medium-sized. The chain has TRBV28 and TRBJ2-1; 12 bases match TRBD2. The germline CDR1 and CDR2 sequences are MDHEN and SYDVKM. The CDR3 loop spans 17 amino acids. Germline trimming cut 1 base from V and 10 bases from J; bases unmatched to any gene: 11. This CDR3 reads CASSLSLSTSGSNEQFF. In nucleotides, the CDR3 is TGTGCCAGCAGTTTATCCTTATCGACTAGCGGGAGCAACGAGCAGTTCTTC.

This clone was observed a handful of times. The chain uses TRBV6-1 and TRBJ2-1; TRBD1 might be the D (5 bases). The V end was cut by 7 bases, the J end by 8 bases, with 18 bases between. This CDR3 is built from 14 residues. Germline V gives CDR1 MNHNS, CDR2 SASEGT. CDR3 sequence (DNA): TGTGCCAGCACCCTTTCGCAGGGTGGTCATGAGCAGTTCTTC. Encoded protein: CASTLSQGGHEQFF.

The rearrangement links TRBV6-2 or TRBV6-3 to TRBJ1-6, with TRBD1 matching over 7 bases. Trimming took 11 bases from V and 8 from J; bases not matched to a gene: 6. The germline CDR1 and CDR2 sequences are MNHEY and SVGEGT. The CDR3 is 12 amino acids. CDR3 nucleotides: TGTGCCTCTACCAGGGGGGATTCACCCCTCCACTTT. This encodes CASTRGDSPLHF.

The rearrangement links TRBV7-3 to TRBJ1-5; D remains ambiguous. This CDR3 is built from 17 residues. Deletions cut 4 bases from V and 0 bases from J, with 16 bases between. Germline values: CDR1 SGHTA, CDR2 FQGTGA. The DNA of the CDR3 is TGTGCCAGCAGCTCAAGGGTAGGGTGCCATAGCAATCAGCCCCAGCATTTT. It codes for CASSSRVGCHSNQPQHF.

V usage is TRBV6-5 and J usage is TRBJ2-1, with a tentative D call TRBD1 (6 bases). The V and J ends lost 4 bases and 5 bases respectively, with 9 bases between them. The CDR3 covers 13 residues. CDR1 is MNHEY, CDR2 SVGAGI, per germline. Here the CDR3 reads CASSSGTNNEQFF. CDR3 bases: TGTGCCAGCAGTTCTGGGACAAACAATGAGCAGTTCTTC.

This clone was observed many times. The chain combines TRBV5-6 with TRBJ1-3; D not resolved. This CDR3 is 11 amino acids long. V lost 4 bases and J 4 bases, leaving 3 bases between the germline ends. Germline V gives CDR1 SGHDT, CDR2 YYEEEE. The CDR3: CASSGGNTIYF. The DNA of the CDR3 is TGTGCCAGCAGCGGGGGAAACACCATATATTTT. Variable domain in full (rest from reference TRBV5-6 and TRBJ1-3): DAGVTQSPTHLIKTRGQQVTLRCSPKSGHDTVSWYQQALGQGPQFIFQYYEEEERQRGNFPDRFSGHQFPNYSSELNVNALLLGDSALYLCASSGGNTIYFGEGSWLTVV.